This TCR beta chain stems from a study of blood T cell repertoires in COVID-19. Sequencing was performed with immunoSEQ multiplex PCR; in TCRdb, only in-frame clones are kept and a portion is missing. The sample contains about 260,000 clones, over 80% of which appear only once. Germline assignment: CDR1 LGHNA and CDR2 YSLEER. Trimming shortened V by 0 bases and J by 5 bases, and 13 bases separated the two germline ends. The CDR3 loop spans 15 amino acids. The sample comprised peripheral blood. This clonotype was obtained from a woman between 35 and 50 years old who had recovered from COVID-19. The chain couples TRBV4-3 to TRBJ1-2; D is undetermined. CDR3 sequence (DNA): TGCGCCAGCAGCCAAGATAGCACTGCTAGTTATGGCTACACCTTC. The encoded protein is CASSQDSTASYGYTF.